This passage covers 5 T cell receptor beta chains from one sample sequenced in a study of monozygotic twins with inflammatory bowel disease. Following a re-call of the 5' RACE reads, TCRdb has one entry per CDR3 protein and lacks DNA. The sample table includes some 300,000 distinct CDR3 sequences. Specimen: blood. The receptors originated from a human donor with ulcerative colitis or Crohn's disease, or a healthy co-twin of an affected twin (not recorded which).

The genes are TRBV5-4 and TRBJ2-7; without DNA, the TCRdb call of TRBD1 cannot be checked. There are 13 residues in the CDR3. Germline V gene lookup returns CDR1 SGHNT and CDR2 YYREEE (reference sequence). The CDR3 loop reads CASSWRGAYEQYF.

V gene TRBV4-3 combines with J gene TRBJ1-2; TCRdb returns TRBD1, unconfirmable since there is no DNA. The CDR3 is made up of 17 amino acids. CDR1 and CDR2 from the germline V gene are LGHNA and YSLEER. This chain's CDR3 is CASSQDGTGVTNYGYTF.

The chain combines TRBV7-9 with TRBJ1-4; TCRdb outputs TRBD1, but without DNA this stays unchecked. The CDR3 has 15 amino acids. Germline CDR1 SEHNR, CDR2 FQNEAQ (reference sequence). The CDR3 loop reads CASSLAGTGQEKLFF.

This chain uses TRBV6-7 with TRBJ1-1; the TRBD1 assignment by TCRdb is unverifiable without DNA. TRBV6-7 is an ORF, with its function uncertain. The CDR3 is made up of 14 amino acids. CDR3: CANRQGLINTEAFF.

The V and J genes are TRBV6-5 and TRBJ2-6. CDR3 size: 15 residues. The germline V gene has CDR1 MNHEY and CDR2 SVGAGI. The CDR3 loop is CASSFMGTGANVLTF.